This TCR beta chain emerged from a study of shared clonotypes between healthy human individuals. In germline, CDR1 is SGDLS, CDR2 YYNGEE. Trimming removed 2 bases from V and 5 bases from J; junction bases left unmatched: 3. The CDR3 sequence is 15 residues long. As defined, naive CD8 cells were CD45RO-negative and positively selected for CCR7, with terminally differentiated effector memory CD45RA+ cells excluded. This clone was detected only once. Other DNA sequences in the same sample also yield this CDR3. Using roughly 200 ng DNA, 25,000 to 35,000 T cell genomes, the sorted-subset replicate PCRs were run. Repertoires were generated with immunoSEQ multiplex PCR, while TCRdb's copy carries only in-frame clones and drops some. Of 2 million to 2.5 million clones in the sample, around 93% were seen once.

Input material: naive CD8+ T cells from PBMCs. The chain couples TRBV9 to TRBJ2-7, with 14 bases matching TRBD2. The receptor comes from a man aged 18 to 29 in good health. Some clones in this sample may be carry-over from other donors' samples. The chain's CDR3 is CASSVGGLAGDEQYF. The CDR3 DNA reads TGTGCCAGCAGCGTGGGGGGACTAGCGGGAGACGAGCAGTACTTC.